This passage covers 19 T cell receptor beta chains from one sample sequenced in a study of blood T cell repertoires in COVID-19. The protocol was immunoSEQ multiplex PCR, while the TCRdb copy is restricted to in-frame clones and leaves out a portion. This sample has 250,000 to 350,000 clones, with approximately 90% found just once. The source material was peripheral blood. These receptors all stem from a man aged 25 to 40 with acute or convalescent COVID-19.

This chain joins TRBV9 and TRBJ2-3, with TRBD2 matching over 12 bases. Germline lookup yields CDR1 SGDLS and CDR2 YYNGEE. The CDR3 runs to 17 residues. V lost 2 bases and J lost 6; bases outside the gene matches: 10. CDR3 sequence (DNA): TGTGCCAGCAGCGTTTTGGGAACTAGCGGGGGGTTGGATACGCAGTATTTT. Protein sequence: CASSVLGTSGGLDTQYF.

As DNA, the CDR3 is TGTGCCAGCAGCCTCGGGGGGGATTCACCCTATAATTCACCCCTCCACTTT. It translates to CASSLGGDSPYNSPLHF. The genes are TRBV7-9 and TRBJ1-6; D perhaps matches TRBD1 (5 bases). The CDR3 sequence is 17 residues long. The V end was cut by 5 bases, the J end by 2 bases, with 16 bases between. Germline V gives CDR1 SEHNR, CDR2 FQNEAQ (reference sequence).

The genes are TRBV24-1 and TRBJ2-2, with 9 bases aligning to TRBD1. CDR3 length: 17 residues. V shed 4 bases and J 1 base; nucleotides not matched to a gene: 6. Germline lookup yields CDR1 KGHDR and CDR2 SFDVKD. This CDR3 is CATSEGTGQGNTGELFF. CDR3 nucleotide sequence: TGTGCCACCAGTGAAGGAACGGGACAGGGGAACACCGGGGAGCTGTTTTTT.

This chain links TRBV28 with TRBJ2-6; 7 nucleotides align to TRBD1. The CDR3 sequence is 14 residues long. From germline, CDR1 is MDHEN and CDR2 SYDVKM. Trimming removed 6 bases from V and 12 bases from J; junction bases left unmatched: 11. The CDR3 nucleotides are TGTGCCAGCAGCCCCCCCGGACAGGTGTCCGTCCTGACTTTC. It translates to CASSPPGQVSVLTF.

CDR3 coding DNA: TGTGCCAGCATTAAAGACATTAGCAATCAGCCCCAGCATTTT. Amino acids: CASIKDISNQPQHF. The rearrangement joins TRBV6-5 to TRBJ1-5; D gene ambiguous. The V end was cut by 7 bases, the J end by 0 bases, with 10 bases between. Germline loops: CDR1 MNHEY, CDR2 SVGAGI. The CDR3 is 14 amino acids.

The rearrangement joins TRBV6-6 to TRBJ2-7, with 9 bases identical to TRBD1. The CDR3 sequence is 15 residues long. V trimming: 7 bases; J trimming: 3 bases; junction bases outside the gene matches: 10. Looked up from germline, CDR1 is MNHNY and CDR2 is SVGAGI (reference sequence). The CDR3 region has the DNA TGTGCCAGCAAGGACAGGGGAATATTACACTACGAGCAGTACTTC. Its translation: CASKDRGILHYEQYF.

The rearrangement joins TRBV28 to TRBJ2-1; the D is unclear. Trimming cost V 4 bases and J 7 bases, with 14 bases left between them. Germline assignment: CDR1 MDHEN and CDR2 SYDVKM. This CDR3 has 14 amino acids. CDR3 in amino acids: CASSSVGSLNEQFF. CDR3 sequence (DNA): TGTGCCAGCAGTTCGGTCGGGTCACTGAATGAGCAGTTCTTC.

This sequence joins TRBV10-3 and TRBJ2-1, with 8 nucleotides matching TRBD2. CDR1 is ENHRY and CDR2 is SYGVKD in the germline V gene. The CDR3 is made up of 13 amino acids. V shed 10 bases and J 7 bases; nucleotides not matched to a gene: 9. The DNA of the CDR3 is TGTGCCACGTCTCTAGCGGGCTATAATGAGCAGTTCTTC. This sequence encodes CATSLAGYNEQFF.

This sequence joins TRBV30 and TRBJ1-1, with TRBD1 matching over 10 bases. Trimming removed 2 bases from V and 4 bases from J; junction bases left unmatched: 7. The CDR3 has 15 residues. CDR1 is GTSNPN, CDR2 SVGIG, per germline (reference sequence). The CDR3: CAWSKRQGAVTEAFF. The CDR3 coding sequence is TGTGCCTGGAGTAAAAGACAGGGGGCAGTCACTGAAGCTTTCTTT.

J is TRBJ2-5 and V is TRBV4-2, with TRBD1 matching over 8 bases. Per germline, CDR1 LGHNA and CDR2 YNFKEQ. The CDR3 contains 14 residues. J gave up 5 bases and V 1 base, and 3 bases lay outside the gene matches. The CDR3 nucleotides read TGTGCCAGCAGCCAAGGACAGGGGTCGGAGACCCAGTACTTC. Its translation: CASSQGQGSETQYF.

The rearrangement joins TRBV7-8 to TRBJ1-3; D might be TRBD1 (6 bases). Trimming pared 6 bases from V and 1 base from J, leaving 19 bases between. In germline, CDR1 is SGHVS, CDR2 FQNEAQ. CDR3 size: 17 residues. In nucleotides, the CDR3 is TGTGCCAGCAGACCGGGACACCTAAGGGCGTCTGGAAACACCATATATTTT. Its translation is CASRPGHLRASGNTIYF.

This chain uses TRBV5-1 with TRBJ2-5; 8 bases match TRBD2. V lost 4 bases to trimming and J lost 5 bases; unmatched junction nucleotides: 4. Per germline, CDR1 SGHRS and CDR2 YFSETQ. The CDR3 is 13 amino acids. DNA of the CDR3: TGCGCCAGCAGCCTATTAGCGGGGGAGACCCAGTACTTC. It codes for CASSLLAGETQYF.

The CDR3 region is CASSQDLSFPYEQYF. The DNA of the CDR3 is TGCGCCAGCAGCCAAGATCTGAGTTTCCCCTACGAGCAGTACTTC. The chain is built from TRBV4-1 and TRBJ2-7, with D uncertain. The CDR3 length is 15 residues. Trimming removed 0 bases at V and 2 bases at J, with 11 bases between. CDR1 and CDR2 from the germline V gene are MGHRA and YSYEKL.

The chain links TRBV2 to TRBJ2-5, with 10 bases fitting TRBD1. This CDR3 has 15 amino acids. Trimming removed 10 bases from V and 5 bases from J; junction bases left unmatched: 13. The germline CDR1 and CDR2 sequences are SNHLY and FYNNEI. This CDR3 is CATHRGQGKGETQYF. The CDR3, as DNA: TGTGCCACCCATCGGGGACAGGGGAAAGGGGAGACCCAGTACTTC.

This clone was seen just once. This chain links TRBV29-1 with TRBJ1-1; TRBD1 is a possible D gene (6 bases). Trimming left V 7 bases short and J 1 base short, with 13 bases between. The CDR3 runs 13 residues. The germline CDR1 and CDR2 sequences are SQVTM and ANQGSEA. The CDR3, as DNA: TGCAGCGCTTCGGACAGAACGAACACTGAAGCTTTCTTT. It specifies CSASDRTNTEAFF.

CDR3: CASSLEGSTNEKLFF. CDR3 DNA sequence: TGTGCCAGCAGTTTAGAGGGATCAACTAATGAAAAACTGTTTTTT. The chain couples TRBV28 to TRBJ1-4; D uncertain. The V gene lost 2 bases and the J gene lost 0 bases, with 7 bases spanning the gap. This CDR3 region has 15 residues. The germline V gene has CDR1 MDHEN and CDR2 SYDVKM.

This clone came up a few times. The rearrangement joins TRBV3-1 (or the pseudogene TRBV3-2) to TRBJ1-1; TRBD1 agrees at 8 bases. There are 15 residues in the CDR3. Germline assignment: CDR1 LGHDT and CDR2 YNNKEL (reference sequence). The trim removed 10 bases at V and 4 bases at J, leaving 14 bases unmatched. CDR3 DNA: TGTGCCACCAAACAGGGGGTTTCTTGGACCACTGAAGCTTTCTTT. It specifies CATKQGVSWTTEAFF.

The chain has TRBV5-1 and TRBJ2-7; 7 bases fit TRBD1. V trimming: 4 bases; J trimming: 2 bases; junction bases outside the gene matches: 12. The CDR3 length is 16 residues. The germline CDR1 and CDR2 sequences are SGHRS and YFSETQ. The CDR3 DNA reads TGCGCCAGCAGCGAAGGAGTTTCGACAGGGCCCTACGAGCAGTACTTC. Residues: CASSEGVSTGPYEQYF.

The J gene is TRBJ2-5, the V gene TRBV30; a possible D gene is TRBD2 (6 bases). The CDR3 totals 12 residues. Per the germline V gene, CDR1 is GTSNPN and CDR2 is SVGIG (reference sequence). The V end was cut by 1 base, the J end by 7 bases, with 10 bases between. The CDR3 loop reads CAWSAGTPTQYF. In nucleotides, the CDR3 is TGTGCCTGGAGTGCAGGGACTCCGACCCAGTACTTC.